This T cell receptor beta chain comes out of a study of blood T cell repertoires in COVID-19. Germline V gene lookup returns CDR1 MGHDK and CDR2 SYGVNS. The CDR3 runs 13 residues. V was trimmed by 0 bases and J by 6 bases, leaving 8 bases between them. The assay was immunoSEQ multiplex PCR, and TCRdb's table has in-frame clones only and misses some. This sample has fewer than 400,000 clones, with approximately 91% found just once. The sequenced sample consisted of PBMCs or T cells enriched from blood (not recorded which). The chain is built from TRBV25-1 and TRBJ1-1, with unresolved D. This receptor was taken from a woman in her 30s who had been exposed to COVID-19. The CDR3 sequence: CASSEYGYPEAFF. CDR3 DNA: TGTGCCAGCAGTGAATACGGTTATCCTGAAGCTTTCTTT.